Listed below are T cell receptor beta chains from one sample, sequenced in a study of blood T cells in healthy people across ages. Via MiXCR, TCRdb re-called the 5' RACE reads, giving one row per CDR3 protein. The table shows 1.5 million to 2 million distinct CDR3 sequences, with 49% occurring only once. Sequencing was done on a sample of blood. The receptors come from a woman between 35 and 50 years old in good health. CDR3s include the opening cysteine and the closing phenylalanine or tryptophan. D genes are given only for firm matches. The size entry is marked missing in some rows and otherwise reads once, few, many or a size class.

d_gene,abundance,v_gene,j_gene,CDR3nt,CDR3aa
TRBD2,few,TRBV24-1,TRBJ2-1,TGTGCCACCAGTGATAATAAAGAACTAGCGGTCTACCCTTACAATGAGCAGTTCTTC,CATSDNKELAVYPYNEQFF
NA,few,TRBV12-3/TRBV12-4,TRBJ2-3,TGTGCCAGCAGCCCAGGCGTTACGCAGTATTTT,CASSPGVTQYF
NA,NA,TRBV5-1,TRBJ2-7,TGCGCCAGCGGACCTTGGGACATACGCTCCTACGAGCAGTACTTC,CASGPWDIRSYEQYF
TRBD1,NA,TRBV5-1,TRBJ2-1,TGCGCCAGCAGCTTGCCGACAGGGACCTACAATGAGCAGTTCTTC,CASSLPTGTYNEQFF
NA,NA,TRBV6-1,TRBJ2-5,TGTGCCAGCAGTGAACGGGGAACGTTCACGGAGACCCAGTACTTC,CASSERGTFTETQYF
NA,few,TRBV20-1,TRBJ2-5,TGCAGTGCCGGCGGCGGCAGCCAAGAGACCCAGTACTTC,CSAGGGSQETQYF
NA,few,TRBV7-2,TRBJ1-3,TGTGCCAGCAGGTTTCCCGGGGGCTCTGGAAACACCATATATTTT,CASRFPGGSGNTIYF
NA,NA,TRBV20-1,TRBJ2-5,TGCAGTACTAGCTCATCGGGGGTTAAAGAGACCCAGTACTTC,CSTSSSGVKETQYF
TRBD2,NA,TRBV7-8,TRBJ2-5,TGTGCCAGCAGCTTGTACCAGGGAGGGCCCCAAGAGACCCAGTACTTC,CASSLYQGGPQETQYF
NA,NA,TRBV20-1,TRBJ1-4,TGCAGTGCTAGCGTAGCGGCAACTAATGAAAAACTGTTTTTT,CSASVAATNEKLFF
NA,few,TRBV27,TRBJ2-7,TGTGCCAGCACCCCAGGGGGGGGCTCCAACGAGCAGTACTTC,CASTPGGGSNEQYF
NA,NA,TRBV3-1,TRBJ2-3,TGTGCCAGCAGCCAAGATCTACATGGGGGCCCTGATACGCAGTATTTT,CASSQDLHGGPDTQYF
NA,NA,TRBV11-2,TRBJ2-7,TGTGCCAGCAGCTTGGAGGGGGGTTTTGTCTACGAGCAGTACTTC,CASSLEGGFVYEQYF
NA,NA,TRBV24-1,TRBJ2-5,TGTGCCACCAGTGATTTGCGGCCAGGGCGAGTGGAGACCCAGTACTTC,CATSDLRPGRVETQYF
TRBD2,NA,TRBV28,TRBJ2-1,TGTGCCAGCAGTTCTTGGACTAGCGGGGAAGATTACAATGAGCAGTTCTTC,CASSSWTSGEDYNEQFF
NA,few,TRBV20-1,TRBJ1-4,TGCAGTGCTAGAGGTCCAACTAATGAAAAACTGTTTTTT,CSARGPTNEKLFF
NA,NA,TRBV7-9,TRBJ1-2,TGTGCCAGCAGCTCCCTCGGGGGGCTGAGCGGCTACACCTTC,CASSSLGGLSGYTF
NA,NA,TRBV29-1,TRBJ2-3,TGCAGCGTTAAGGGCAGGAACGTGGATACGCAGTATTTT,CSVKGRNVDTQYF
TRBD2,few,TRBV29-1,TRBJ2-5,TGCAGCGTTGCCCGACTAGCGGGGGACCAAGAGACCCAGTACTTC,CSVARLAGDQETQYF
TRBD2,many,TRBV12-3/TRBV12-4,TRBJ2-3,TGCGCCAGCAGAGCGGGGGCCACAGATACGCAGTATTTT,CASRAGATDTQYF
TRBD2,NA,TRBV20-1,TRBJ2-3,TGCAGTGCTAGAGGAGGCGGGGGGCACACAGATACGCAGTATTTT,CSARGGGGHTDTQYF
NA,NA,TRBV21-1,TRBJ1-4,TGTGCCAGCAGCAAAAACAGACAGGGAACATTGGGAAAACTGTTTTTT,CASSKNRQGTLGKLFF
TRBD2,NA,TRBV20-1,TRBJ2-3,TGCAGTGCTAGCCCACTAGCGGTTAGCACAGATACGCAGTATTTT,CSASPLAVSTDTQYF
NA,NA,TRBV4-3,TRBJ2-6,TGCGCCAGCAGCCAAGACCCCGAGGAAAACTCTGGGGCCAACGTCCTGACTTTC,CASSQDPEENSGANVLTF
NA,NA,TRBV29-1,TRBJ2-5,TGCAGCGCAAACCCTTTCCAAGAGACCCAGTACTTC,CSANPFQETQYF
NA,few,TRBV6-2/TRBV6-3,TRBJ2-2,TGTGCCAGCAGTTTCGACAGCCACCCGAACACCGGGGAGCTGTTTTTT,CASSFDSHPNTGELFF
NA,NA,TRBV10-3,TRBJ2-1,TGTGCCATCAGTGAGTCCGGTCAGGGGTACTACAATGAGCAGTTCTTC,CAISESGQGYYNEQFF
NA,NA,TRBV27,TRBJ2-1,TGTGCCAGCAGTCTACCGTCGGCTTCGAATACATACAATGAGCAGTTCTTC,CASSLPSASNTYNEQFF
TRBD1,few,TRBV4-3,TRBJ1-2,TGCGCCAGCAGCCAAGATAGACGAGGACAGGCCCCATTCTATGGCTACACCTTC,CASSQDRRGQAPFYGYTF
TRBD1,NA,TRBV4-3,TRBJ1-2,TGCGCCAGCAGCCACGACAGGGGGTCTAACTATGGCTACACCTTC,CASSHDRGSNYGYTF
NA,NA,TRBV4-3,TRBJ2-7,TGCGCCAGCAGCCAAGATTTGCCGGAGGCACGGGTGGTTGGCTCCTACAATGAGCAGTACTTC,CASSQDLPEARVVGSYNEQYF
NA,few,TRBV6-2/TRBV6-3,TRBJ2-5,TGTGCCACCAAAGGGGCAACAGCCATCCAAGAGACCCAGTACTTC,CATKGATAIQETQYF
TRBD1,few,TRBV19,TRBJ1-5,TGTGCCAGTAGTATACCCCGACAGGGGGGGTATAGCAATCAGCCCCAGCATTTT,CASSIPRQGGYSNQPQHF
TRBD2,NA,TRBV28,TRBJ2-2,TGTGCCAGCAGGGCTACTAGCGGGGTTGAATCGTACACCGGGGAGCTGTTTTTT,CASRATSGVESYTGELFF
TRBD2,NA,TRBV27,TRBJ2-1,TGTGCCAGCAGTTCAATATCCGGGACTAGCGGCTACAATGAACAGTTCTTC,CASSSISGTSGYNEQFF
TRBD2,few,TRBV20-1,TRBJ2-5,TGCAGTGCTAGAGATCCTAGCGGGGGGCGGGAGACCCAGTACTTC,CSARDPSGGRETQYF